The rows below give T cell receptor beta chains drawn from one sample of a study of shared clonotypes between healthy human individuals. Repertoires were generated with immunoSEQ multiplex PCR, while TCRdb's copy carries only in-frame clones and drops some. This table has millions of clones, more than 85% appearing once. Sequencing was done on a sample of naive CD4+ T cells from PBMCs. Receptors originate from a man aged 18 to 29 in good health. Some clones in this sample may be carry-over from other donors' samples. The CDR3 runs from the conserved cysteine through the conserved F or W.

J: TRBJ2-6
V: TRBV9
CDR3: CASSDRGAGANVLTF

J: TRBJ1-1
V: TRBV6-1
CDR3: CASSATGTGRLNTEAFF

J: TRBJ2-1
V: TRBV5-6
CDR3: CASSLAAGVPGEQFF

J: TRBJ1-5
V: TRBV5-5
CDR3: CASSLFREPQPQHF

J: TRBJ1-2
V: TRBV28
CDR3: CASRLPRGGSYGYTF

J: TRBJ1-6
V: TRBV25-1
CDR3: CASTSTGIWRSPLHF

J: TRBJ2-1
V: TRBV6-5
CDR3: CASSSLAGTSLNEQFF

J: TRBJ1-4
V: TRBV15
CDR3: CATSRDRDRFVGKLFF

J: TRBJ2-3
V: TRBV5-1
CDR3: CASSLSGQGAIDTQYF

J: TRBJ2-7
V: TRBV6-5
CDR3: CASSYGGTGGVGQYF

J: TRBJ2-2
V: TRBV15
CDR3: CATAPTQANTGELFF

J: TRBJ2-7
V: TRBV27
CDR3: CASSVPGQGYEQYF

J: TRBJ2-7
V: TRBV25-1
CDR3: CASSEWTGPVEQYF

J: TRBJ2-3
V: TRBV7-9
CDR3: CASSLYWGNTDTQYF

J: TRBJ2-3
V: TRBV11-3
CDR3: CASSLRGGPSTDTQYF

J: TRBJ2-1
V: TRBV28
CDR3: CASSALNEQFF

J: TRBJ2-3
V: TRBV6-1
CDR3: CASSEVGTRGYF

J: TRBJ2-7
V: TRBV28
CDR3: CASSTTRQGGIYEQYF

J: TRBJ1-3
V: TRBV7-8
CDR3: CASSFAGGNTIYF

J: TRBJ1-1
V: TRBV19
CDR3: CATQKKPMNTEAFF

J: TRBJ2-5
V: TRBV29-1
CDR3: CSVGRGSQETQYF

J: TRBJ2-1
V: TRBV12-5
CDR3: CASGLGLAGVSNEQFF

J: TRBJ2-7
V: TRBV2
CDR3: CASSEERGSYEQYF

J: TRBJ2-6
V: TRBV5-1
CDR3: CATSVGSGANVLTF

J: TRBJ2-5
V: TRBV6-6
CDR3: CASSYSARKETQYF

J: TRBJ1-1
V: TRBV28
CDR3: CASSSHLRLATEAFF

J: TRBJ2-7
V: TRBV7-3
CDR3: CASSLNSGVGEQYF

J: TRBJ2-7
V: TRBV2
CDR3: CASSDRDLTYEQYF

J: TRBJ2-3
V: TRBV7-2
CDR3: CASSHPTDYRTDTQYF

J: TRBJ2-3
V: TRBV15
CDR3: CATSRDTNTQYF

J: TRBJ1-1
V: TRBV7-9
CDR3: CASSLGGSGGHTEAFF

J: TRBJ2-1
V: TRBV7-9
CDR3: CASGPTSFLQFF

J: TRBJ2-3
V: TRBV11-1
CDR3: CASSLAAKGGDTQYF

J: TRBJ2-5
V: TRBV28
CDR3: CASSFRTGQETQYF

J: TRBJ1-4
V: TRBV5-1
CDR3: CASSSPGQNEKLFF

J: TRBJ2-7
V: TRBV4-2
CDR3: CASSVRTGTGISYEQYF

J: TRBJ2-7
V: TRBV2
CDR3: CASSADRSYEQYF

J: TRBJ1-1
V: TRBV25-1
CDR3: CASSKAGAGSTEAFF

J: TRBJ2-7
V: TRBV28
CDR3: CASRPPGGGPLEQYF

J: TRBJ2-1
V: TRBV5-1
CDR3: CASSLSLAGGRGSYNEQFF

J: TRBJ1-2
V: TRBV4-2
CDR3: CASSHPDRGYGYTF

J: TRBJ1-2
V: TRBV14
CDR3: CASSQQNRGYGYTF

J: TRBJ2-4
V: TRBV2
CDR3: CASSPLAFAGGPTKNIQYF

J: TRBJ2-1
V: TRBV6-5
CDR3: CAVGLTSGYNEQFF

J: TRBJ2-2
V: TRBV7-2
CDR3: CASSSGRLNTGELFF

J: TRBJ2-5
V: TRBV19
CDR3: CASSHRRRGVETQYF

J: TRBJ2-7
V: TRBV7-2
CDR3: CASSSNQGGYEQYF

J: TRBJ2-7
V: TRBV10-2
CDR3: CASNGRLPGEQYF

J: TRBJ1-2
V: TRBV5-6
CDR3: CASSPDRALGPLFYGYTF

J: TRBJ1-4
V: TRBV19
CDR3: CASRGTDSTNEKLFF

J: TRBJ1-3
V: TRBV19
CDR3: CASRQDRGGNTIYF

J: TRBJ1-5
V: TRBV19
CDR3: CASRSDRGGLSQPQHF

J: TRBJ1-1
V: TRBV5-1
CDR3: CASSLALEETEAFF

J: TRBJ2-5
V: TRBV7-9
CDR3: CASSPDGRETQYF

J: TRBJ1-2
V: TRBV6-1
CDR3: CASSTTALYGYTF

J: TRBJ2-7
V: TRBV27
CDR3: CASSSQSYEQYF

J: TRBJ2-7
V: TRBV25-1
CDR3: CASSDQLYEQYF